Here is one TCR beta chain with its context. The data were obtained in a study of CD8 T cells in Susac syndrome. cDNA came from approximately 0.5 to 1 ug RNA primed by random hexamers. TCRdb analysed the immunoSEQ multiplex PCR reads with MiXCR anew, one entry per CDR3 protein. The repertoire holds about 190,000 distinct CDR3 sequences, with 85% to 95% as singletons. Trimming took off 7 bases at V and 6 bases at J, with 18 bases between the two ends. Germline loops: CDR1 SQVTM, CDR2 ANQGSEA. The CDR3 has 14 residues. What was sequenced was CD8+ T cells from PBMCs. This receptor was taken from a human donor with Susac syndrome. The rearrangement links TRBV29-1 to TRBJ1-4; D is ambiguous. For the CDR3, the DNA is TGCAGCGGTTACTCCGAACAAGGTGATGAAAAACTGTTTTTT. The encoded protein is CSGYSEQGDEKLFF.